The rows below give T cell receptor beta chains drawn from one sample of a study of OX40 agonist ivuxolimab in advanced cancers. The assay was immunoSEQ multiplex PCR, and TCRdb's table has in-frame clones only and misses some. The table includes around 60,000 clones, around 93% detected once. The sample was CD4+ or CD8+ T cells sorted from blood, taken in a trial of the OX40 agonist ivuxolimab. The receptors derive from an adult with an advanced solid tumor such as melanoma, head and neck, liver or kidney cancer. Each CDR3 is given with its conserved first and last residue. The D gene is left open where the match is weak. Expanded clones get a size class; other rows say once, few or many, or leave the size out.

j_call clone_size d_call v_call cdr3_aa cdr3_nt
TRBJ2-1 . . TRBV19 CASSIVGNSYNEQFF TGTGCCAGTAGTATTGTGGGTAACTCCTACAATGAGCAGTTCTTC
TRBJ2-1 . . TRBV27 CASTLVAGHEQFF TGTGCCAGCACCCTAGTCGCGGGTCATGAGCAGTTCTTC
TRBJ1-2 . . TRBV7-2 CASSLGGSAYGYTF TGTGCCAGCAGCTTGGGGGGTTCAGCTTATGGCTACACCTTC
TRBJ1-1 . TRBD1 TRBV6-5 CASSYFQGARSTEAFF TGTGCCAGCAGTTACTTCCAGGGGGCGCGGAGCACTGAAGCTTTCTTT
TRBJ2-2 . . TRBV7-9 CASSPGLNTGELFF TGTGCCAGCAGCCCCGGATTGAACACCGGGGAGCTGTTTTTT
TRBJ2-7 once TRBD2 TRBV5-5 CASSLALGLAGSYEQYF TGTGCCAGCAGCTTGGCCCTCGGACTAGCGGGGTCCTACGAGCAGTACTTC
TRBJ2-3 . . TRBV29-1 CSVEGTRTVAQRTQYF TGCAGCGTTGAGGGAACTCGGACTGTGGCACAGAGGACGCAGTATTTT
TRBJ1-5 . . TRBV7-8 CASSATGNNQPQHF TGTGCCAGCAGCGCTACAGGGAACAATCAGCCCCAGCATTTT
TRBJ1-1 . . TRBV13 CASRLTANTEAFF TGTGCCAGCAGGCTAACAGCTAACACTGAAGCTTTCTTT
TRBJ2-7 . TRBD1 TRBV19 CASSFGQGPYEQYF TGTGCCAGTAGTTTCGGACAGGGCCCCTACGAGCAGTACTTC
TRBJ2-7 . . TRBV5-1 CASSPIEELSEQYF TGCGCCAGCAGCCCTATTGAGGAGCTAAGCGAGCAGTACTTC
TRBJ2-5 once TRBD1 TRBV10-2 CASSEGTGGLETQYF TGCGCCAGCAGTGAGGGGACAGGGGGCTTAGAGACCCAGTACTTC
TRBJ1-1 . . TRBV10-2 CASSPGLGTEAFF TGCGCCAGCAGTCCAGGGCTGGGCACTGAAGCTTTCTTT
TRBJ2-1 . TRBD1 TRBV6-5 CASSYSTGGNEQFF TGTGCCAGCAGTTACTCAACAGGGGGCAATGAGCAGTTCTTC